A selection of T cell receptor beta chains follows, all from one sample in a study of cytomegalovirus exposure and HLA in healthy donors. Using immunoSEQ multiplex PCR, the repertoire was profiled, and TCRdb retains in-frame clones only, with some absent. Here the sample spans roughly 150,000 clones, 82% being singletons. Sequenced input: PBMCs. Receptor source: a girl aged 10 to 17 in good health and CMV-seropositive. Both conserved end residues are part of each CDR3. Each record gives: clone size, V gene, J gene, D gene, CDR3 length, CDR3 DNA, CDR3 protein. D genes are given only for firm matches. For some rows the clone size is stated as once, few or many, or as a class when expanded; others skip it.

clone_size: -
v_call: TRBV20-1
j_call: TRBJ2-7
d_call: -
cdr3_length: 11
cdr3_nt: TGCAGTGCTAGGGGGGGCTACGAGCAGTACTTC
cdr3_aa: CSARGGYEQYF

clone_size: -
v_call: TRBV6-5
j_call: TRBJ1-3
d_call: TRBD1
cdr3_length: 15
cdr3_nt: TGTGCCAGCAGTTTACAGGGGTTCTCTGGAAACACCATATATTTT
cdr3_aa: CASSLQGFSGNTIYF

clone_size: once
v_call: TRBV5-1
j_call: TRBJ1-2
d_call: TRBD1
cdr3_length: 16
cdr3_nt: TGCGCCAGCAGCTTGGTGCAGGGGGCGAAGCACTATGGCTACACCTTC
cdr3_aa: CASSLVQGAKHYGYTF

clone_size: -
v_call: TRBV28
j_call: TRBJ1-1
d_call: -
cdr3_length: 14
cdr3_nt: TGTGCCAGCAGTCCGGGGGGGGGCGCGACTGAAGCTTTCTTT
cdr3_aa: CASSPGGGATEAFF

clone_size: -
v_call: TRBV2
j_call: TRBJ2-1
d_call: TRBD2
cdr3_length: 14
cdr3_nt: TGTGCCAGCAGTGGGCTAGCGGGGGCCAATGAGCAGTTCTTC
cdr3_aa: CASSGLAGANEQFF

clone_size: -
v_call: TRBV28
j_call: TRBJ2-3
d_call: TRBD2
cdr3_length: 18
cdr3_nt: TGTGCCAGCAGTGGGCCTAGCGGGGGGGCCGTACCCACAGATACGCAGTATTTT
cdr3_aa: CASSGPSGGAVPTDTQYF

clone_size: -
v_call: TRBV19
j_call: TRBJ1-2
d_call: TRBD1
cdr3_length: 17
cdr3_nt: TGTGCCAGTAGTATCTATTTCGGGACAGGCAACTACTATGGCTACACCTTC
cdr3_aa: CASSIYFGTGNYYGYTF

clone_size: -
v_call: TRBV10-1
j_call: TRBJ2-7
d_call: TRBD1
cdr3_length: 20
cdr3_nt: TGCGCCAGCAGTGACGCCCTACGGGGGACAGGGGGTGAGGGATTGTACGAGCAGTACTTC
cdr3_aa: CASSDALRGTGGEGLYEQYF

clone_size: -
v_call: TRBV6-1
j_call: TRBJ2-5
d_call: -
cdr3_length: 15
cdr3_nt: TGTGCCAGCAGTGAACCATGGGCATTACAAGAGACCCAGTACTTC
cdr3_aa: CASSEPWALQETQYF

clone_size: -
v_call: TRBV11-2
j_call: TRBJ1-2
d_call: TRBD1
cdr3_length: 15
cdr3_nt: TGTGCCAGCAGCTTAGTTTCGGCAGGGGGCCCGGGCTACACCTTC
cdr3_aa: CASSLVSAGGPGYTF

clone_size: -
v_call: TRBV5-1
j_call: TRBJ1-2
d_call: -
cdr3_length: 14
cdr3_nt: TGCGCCAGCAGCTTTGGGGGCCGGTACTATGGCTACACCTTC
cdr3_aa: CASSFGGRYYGYTF

clone_size: -
v_call: TRBV7-9
j_call: TRBJ1-2
d_call: -
cdr3_length: 12
cdr3_nt: TGTGCCAGCAGCTTCCCGGGGGGTGGCTACACCTTC
cdr3_aa: CASSFPGGGYTF

clone_size: -
v_call: TRBV7-9
j_call: TRBJ2-1
d_call: TRBD2
cdr3_length: 17
cdr3_nt: TGTGCCAGCAGCTTAGCGGGTCCGGGACTAGCTATTAATGAGCAGTTCTTC
cdr3_aa: CASSLAGPGLAINEQFF

clone_size: -
v_call: TRBV5-1
j_call: TRBJ2-1
d_call: TRBD2
cdr3_length: 16
cdr3_nt: TGCGCCAGCAGCCCCTCTAGCGGGAGAGCCTACAATGAGCAGTTCTTC
cdr3_aa: CASSPSSGRAYNEQFF

clone_size: -
v_call: TRBV6-6
j_call: TRBJ2-7
d_call: TRBD1
cdr3_length: 16
cdr3_nt: TGTGCCAGCAGTCTTGCCTGGACAGGGGAGAACTACGAGCAGTACTTC
cdr3_aa: CASSLAWTGENYEQYF

clone_size: -
v_call: TRBV7-2
j_call: TRBJ2-2
d_call: -
cdr3_length: 15
cdr3_nt: TGTGCCAGCAGCGTGGGTACAGGGATCGCCGGGGAGCTGTTTTTT
cdr3_aa: CASSVGTGIAGELFF

clone_size: -
v_call: TRBV11-2
j_call: TRBJ2-2
d_call: -
cdr3_length: 14
cdr3_nt: TGTGCCAGCAGCCCCGAGGGGGGGCGCGGGGAGCTGTTTTTT
cdr3_aa: CASSPEGGRGELFF

clone_size: -
v_call: TRBV28
j_call: TRBJ2-7
d_call: -
cdr3_length: 16
cdr3_nt: TGTGCCAGCAGTTATTCCTACAGTGCCCAATCCTACGAGCAGTACTTC
cdr3_aa: CASSYSYSAQSYEQYF

clone_size: -
v_call: TRBV5-1
j_call: TRBJ1-1
d_call: -
cdr3_length: 15
cdr3_nt: TGCGCCAGCAGCTTCGGACACACTGGGGGCTCTGAAGCTTTCTTT
cdr3_aa: CASSFGHTGGSEAFF

clone_size: few
v_call: TRBV30
j_call: TRBJ2-3
d_call: -
cdr3_length: 15
cdr3_nt: TGTGCCTGGAGTGTTAAGGGGGGGGGCACAGATACGCAGTATTTT
cdr3_aa: CAWSVKGGGTDTQYF

clone_size: few
v_call: TRBV19
j_call: TRBJ1-5
d_call: -
cdr3_length: 14
cdr3_nt: TGTGCCAGTAGTATGGGGACACTAAATCAGCCCCAGCATTTT
cdr3_aa: CASSMGTLNQPQHF

clone_size: -
v_call: TRBV5-1
j_call: TRBJ2-5
d_call: TRBD2
cdr3_length: 16
cdr3_nt: TGCGCCAGCAGCTCCGGGACTAGCGGATACCAAGAGACCCAGTACTTC
cdr3_aa: CASSSGTSGYQETQYF

clone_size: -
v_call: TRBV7-9
j_call: TRBJ1-2
d_call: -
cdr3_length: 14
cdr3_nt: TGTGCCAGCAGCTCTAAATTGGGGGGTATCGGCTACACCTTC
cdr3_aa: CASSSKLGGIGYTF

clone_size: -
v_call: TRBV19
j_call: TRBJ1-4
d_call: TRBD1
cdr3_length: 15
cdr3_nt: TGTGCCAGTAGACGATGGGGGACAGGGGATGAAAAACTGTTTTTT
cdr3_aa: CASRRWGTGDEKLFF

clone_size: -
v_call: TRBV15
j_call: TRBJ2-1
d_call: TRBD1
cdr3_length: 16
cdr3_nt: TGTGCCACCAGCAGAGATCCAGGGGGAACCTACAATGAGCAGTTCTTC
cdr3_aa: CATSRDPGGTYNEQFF

clone_size: -
v_call: TRBV18
j_call: TRBJ1-2
d_call: -
cdr3_length: 17
cdr3_nt: TGTGCCAGCTCACCAGATGTCGAGGATCCCGCCGACTATGGCTACACCTTC
cdr3_aa: CASSPDVEDPADYGYTF

clone_size: few
v_call: TRBV6-4
j_call: TRBJ1-5
d_call: TRBD1
cdr3_length: 14
cdr3_nt: TGTGCCAGCGCGGGACAGGTAAGAAATCAGCCCCAGCATTTT
cdr3_aa: CASAGQVRNQPQHF

clone_size: -
v_call: TRBV5-1
j_call: TRBJ2-2
d_call: TRBD2
cdr3_length: 16
cdr3_nt: TGCGCCAGCAGCGCCGGACTAGTTTCGAACACCGGGGAGCTGTTTTTT
cdr3_aa: CASSAGLVSNTGELFF

clone_size: -
v_call: TRBV6-5
j_call: TRBJ2-1
d_call: -
cdr3_length: 15
cdr3_nt: TGTGCCAGCAGTTACGATGCGGGCTCCTACAATGAGCAGTTCTTC
cdr3_aa: CASSYDAGSYNEQFF

clone_size: -
v_call: TRBV23-1
j_call: TRBJ2-7
d_call: TRBD1
cdr3_length: 15
cdr3_nt: TGCGCCAGCAGTCAACACAGGGGGCAGGGTTACGAGCAGTACTTC
cdr3_aa: CASSQHRGQGYEQYF

clone_size: -
v_call: TRBV9
j_call: TRBJ2-5
d_call: TRBD2
cdr3_length: 16
cdr3_nt: TGTGCCAGCAGCGTTTTTAGCGGGGGAATTCAAGAGACCCAGTACTTC
cdr3_aa: CASSVFSGGIQETQYF

clone_size: -
v_call: TRBV27
j_call: TRBJ2-5
d_call: -
cdr3_length: 15
cdr3_nt: TGTGCCAGCAGTCGTAGCGGAGATGGATTCGGGGAGCAGTACTTC
cdr3_aa: CASSRSGDGFGEQYF

clone_size: -
v_call: TRBV6-6
j_call: TRBJ1-3
d_call: -
cdr3_length: 16
cdr3_nt: TGTGCCAGCAGTTACGGGGGGTCGACCTCTGGAAACACCATATATTTT
cdr3_aa: CASSYGGSTSGNTIYF

clone_size: -
v_call: TRBV28
j_call: TRBJ2-7
d_call: -
cdr3_length: 14
cdr3_nt: TGTGCCAGCAGTGGATCTGCACTAGCAATCGAGCAGTACTTC
cdr3_aa: CASSGSALAIEQYF

clone_size: -
v_call: TRBV5-6
j_call: TRBJ2-7
d_call: TRBD1
cdr3_length: 16
cdr3_nt: TGTGCCAGCAGCTTCGCCCCCGGGACAGGGGGCGGCGAGCAGTACTTC
cdr3_aa: CASSFAPGTGGGEQYF

clone_size: -
v_call: TRBV6-5
j_call: TRBJ1-5
d_call: -
cdr3_length: 15
cdr3_nt: TGTGCCAGCAGTACCGGGATAAACTCGCGGCAGCCCCAGCATTTT
cdr3_aa: CASSTGINSRQPQHF

clone_size: -
v_call: TRBV9
j_call: TRBJ2-1
d_call: -
cdr3_length: 15
cdr3_nt: TGTGCCAGCAGCACAATAGCGATCGGGTACAATGAGCAGTTCTTC
cdr3_aa: CASSTIAIGYNEQFF

clone_size: once
v_call: TRBV6-5
j_call: TRBJ2-1
d_call: TRBD1
cdr3_length: 16
cdr3_nt: TGTGCCAGCAGTTACTCAGGCAGGGGGTCCACCAATGAGCAGTTCTTC
cdr3_aa: CASSYSGRGSTNEQFF

clone_size: -
v_call: TRBV11-2
j_call: TRBJ2-5
d_call: TRBD2
cdr3_length: 19
cdr3_nt: TGTGCCAGCAGCTCCATGGGGGTGACTAGCGGGGTACCTGTGGAGACCCAGTACTTC
cdr3_aa: CASSSMGVTSGVPVETQYF

clone_size: -
v_call: TRBV14
j_call: TRBJ2-7
d_call: TRBD2
cdr3_length: 14
cdr3_nt: TGTGCCAGCAGGGAAACGGGAGGGGCCCACGAGCAGTACTTC
cdr3_aa: CASRETGGAHEQYF

clone_size: -
v_call: TRBV18
j_call: TRBJ2-1
d_call: TRBD1
cdr3_length: 14
cdr3_nt: TGTGCCAGCTCACCGGGGACAGCGTACAATGAGCAGTTCTTC
cdr3_aa: CASSPGTAYNEQFF

clone_size: -
v_call: TRBV5-1
j_call: TRBJ1-2
d_call: -
cdr3_length: 14
cdr3_nt: TGCGCCAGCAGCTTGGTTGAGGGTTCCTATGGCTACACCTTC
cdr3_aa: CASSLVEGSYGYTF

clone_size: -
v_call: TRBV5-6
j_call: TRBJ1-4
d_call: -
cdr3_length: 14
cdr3_nt: TGTGCCAGCAGCTCCAAGGGGTCTAATGAAAAACTGTTTTTT
cdr3_aa: CASSSKGSNEKLFF

clone_size: -
v_call: TRBV7-8
j_call: TRBJ2-3
d_call: TRBD2
cdr3_length: 15
cdr3_nt: TGTGCCAGCAGCTTAACAGCGGGGGAGGCAGATACGCAGTATTTT
cdr3_aa: CASSLTAGEADTQYF